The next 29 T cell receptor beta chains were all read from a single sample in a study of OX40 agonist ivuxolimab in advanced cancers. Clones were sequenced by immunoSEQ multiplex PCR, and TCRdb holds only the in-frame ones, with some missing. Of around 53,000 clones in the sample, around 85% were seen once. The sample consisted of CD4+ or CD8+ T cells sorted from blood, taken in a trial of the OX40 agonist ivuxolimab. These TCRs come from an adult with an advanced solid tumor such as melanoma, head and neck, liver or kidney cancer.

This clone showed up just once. The CDR3 DNA reads TGTGCCAGCAGCAGGGGGGGGGCAGGCCCACTTGAGACCCAGTACTTC. It encodes CASSRGGAGPLETQYF. This rearrangement joins TRBV5-4 to TRBJ2-5; weak D call: TRBD2 (7 bases). The V and J ends lost 4 bases and 5 bases respectively, with 21 bases between them. The CDR3 is 16 residues long. The germline V gene has CDR1 SGHNT and CDR2 YYREEE (reference sequence).

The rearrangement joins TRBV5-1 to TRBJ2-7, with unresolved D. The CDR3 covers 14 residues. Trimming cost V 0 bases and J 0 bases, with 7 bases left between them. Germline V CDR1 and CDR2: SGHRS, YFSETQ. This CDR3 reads CASSLEVPSYEQYF. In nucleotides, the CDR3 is TGCGCCAGCAGCTTGGAGGTCCCCTCCTACGAGCAGTACTTC.

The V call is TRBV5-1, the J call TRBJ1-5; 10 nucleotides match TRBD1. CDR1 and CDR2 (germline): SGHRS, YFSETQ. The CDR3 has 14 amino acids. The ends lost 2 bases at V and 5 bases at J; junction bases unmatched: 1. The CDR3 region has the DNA TGCGCCAGCAGCTTAGGGACAGGGGATCAGCCCCAGCATTTT. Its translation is CASSLGTGDQPQHF.

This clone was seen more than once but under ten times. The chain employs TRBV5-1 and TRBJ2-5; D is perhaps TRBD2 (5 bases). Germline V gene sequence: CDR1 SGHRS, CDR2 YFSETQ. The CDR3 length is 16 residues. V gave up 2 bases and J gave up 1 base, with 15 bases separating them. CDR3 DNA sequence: TGCGCCAGCAGCTTCAGTGTAGCGAAATCCCAAGAGACCCAGTACTTC. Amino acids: CASSFSVAKSQETQYF.

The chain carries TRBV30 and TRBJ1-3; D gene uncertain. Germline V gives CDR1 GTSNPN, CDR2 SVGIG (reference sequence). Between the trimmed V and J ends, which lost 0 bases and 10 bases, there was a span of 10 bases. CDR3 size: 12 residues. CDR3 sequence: CAWSVPPGTIYF. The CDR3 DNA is TGTGCCTGGAGTGTACCCCCCGGGACCATATATTTT.

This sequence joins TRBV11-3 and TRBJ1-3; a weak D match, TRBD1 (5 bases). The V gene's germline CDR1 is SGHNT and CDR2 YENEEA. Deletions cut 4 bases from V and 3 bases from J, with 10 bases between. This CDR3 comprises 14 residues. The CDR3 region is CASSSDSDGNTIYF. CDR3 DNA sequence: TGTGCCAGCAGCTCCGACAGCGATGGAAACACCATATATTTT.

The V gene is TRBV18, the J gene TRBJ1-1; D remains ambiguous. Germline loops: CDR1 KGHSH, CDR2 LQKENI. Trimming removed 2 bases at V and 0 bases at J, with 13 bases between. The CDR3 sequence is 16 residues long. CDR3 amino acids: CASSPRSVPMNTEAFF. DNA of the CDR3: TGTGCCAGCTCACCAAGATCTGTTCCTATGAACACTGAAGCTTTCTTT.

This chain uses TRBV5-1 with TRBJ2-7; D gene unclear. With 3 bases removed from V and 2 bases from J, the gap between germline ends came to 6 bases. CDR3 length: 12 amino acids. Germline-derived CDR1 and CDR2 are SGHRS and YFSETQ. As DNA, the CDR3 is TGCGCCAGCAGCTCGCAGACCTACGAGCAGTACTTC. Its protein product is CASSSQTYEQYF.

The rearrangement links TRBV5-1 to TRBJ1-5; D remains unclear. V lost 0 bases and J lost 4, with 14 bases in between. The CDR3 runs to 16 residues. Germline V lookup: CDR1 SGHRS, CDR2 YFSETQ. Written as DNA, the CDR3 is TGCGCCAGCAGCTTGGGTCTCATAGGGCAGAATCAGCCCCAGCATTTT. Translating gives CASSLGLIGQNQPQHF. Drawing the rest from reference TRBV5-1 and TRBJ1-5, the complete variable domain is KAGVTQTPRYLIKTRGQQVTLSCSPISGHRSVSWYQQTPGQGLQFLFEYFSETQRNKGNFPGRFSGRQFSNSRSEMNVSTLELGDSALYLCASSLGLIGQNQPQHFGDGTRLSIL.

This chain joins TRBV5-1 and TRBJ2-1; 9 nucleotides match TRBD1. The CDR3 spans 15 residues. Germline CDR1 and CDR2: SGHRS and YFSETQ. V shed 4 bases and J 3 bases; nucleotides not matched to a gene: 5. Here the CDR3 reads CASSMGQGGYNEQFF. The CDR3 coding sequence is TGCGCCAGCAGCATGGGACAGGGAGGCTACAATGAGCAGTTCTTC.

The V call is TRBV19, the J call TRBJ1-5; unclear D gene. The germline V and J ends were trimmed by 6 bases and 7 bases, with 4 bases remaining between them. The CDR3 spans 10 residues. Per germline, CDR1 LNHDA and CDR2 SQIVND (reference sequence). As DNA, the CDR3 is TGTGCCAGTAGCCGCCAGCCCCAGCATTTT. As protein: CASSRQPQHF.

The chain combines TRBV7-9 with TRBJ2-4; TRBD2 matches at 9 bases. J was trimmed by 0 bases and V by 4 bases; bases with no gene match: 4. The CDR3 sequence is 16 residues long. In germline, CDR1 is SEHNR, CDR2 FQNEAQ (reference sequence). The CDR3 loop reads CASSYGTSRAKNIQYF. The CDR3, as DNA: TGTGCCAGCAGCTACGGGACTAGCAGAGCCAAAAACATTCAGTACTTC.

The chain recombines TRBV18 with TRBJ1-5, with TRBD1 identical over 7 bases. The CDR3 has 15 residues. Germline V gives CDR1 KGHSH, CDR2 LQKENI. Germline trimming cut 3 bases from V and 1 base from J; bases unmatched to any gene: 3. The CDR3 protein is CASSPQGESNQPQHF. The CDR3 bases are TGTGCCAGCTCACCCCAGGGGGAAAGCAATCAGCCCCAGCATTTT.

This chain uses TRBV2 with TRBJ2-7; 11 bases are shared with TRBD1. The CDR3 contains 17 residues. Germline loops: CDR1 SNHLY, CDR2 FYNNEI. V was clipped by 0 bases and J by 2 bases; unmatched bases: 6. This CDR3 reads CASSEALRTGGPYEQYF. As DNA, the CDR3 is TGTGCCAGCAGTGAAGCGCTTAGGACAGGGGGCCCCTACGAGCAGTACTTC. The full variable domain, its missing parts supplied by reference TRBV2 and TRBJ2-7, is EPEVTQTPSHQVTQMGQEVILRCVPISNHLYFYWYRQILGQKVEFLVSFYNNEISEKSEIFDDQFSVERPDGSNFTLKIRSTKLEDSAMYFCASSEALRTGGPYEQYFGPGTRLTVT.

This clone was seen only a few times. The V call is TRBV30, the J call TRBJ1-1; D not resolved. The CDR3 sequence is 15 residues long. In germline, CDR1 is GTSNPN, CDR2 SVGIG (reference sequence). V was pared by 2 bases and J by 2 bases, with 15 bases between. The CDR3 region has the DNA TGTGCCTGGAGTATTATGGCAGCCATTAACACTGAAGCTTTCTTT. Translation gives CAWSIMAAINTEAFF.

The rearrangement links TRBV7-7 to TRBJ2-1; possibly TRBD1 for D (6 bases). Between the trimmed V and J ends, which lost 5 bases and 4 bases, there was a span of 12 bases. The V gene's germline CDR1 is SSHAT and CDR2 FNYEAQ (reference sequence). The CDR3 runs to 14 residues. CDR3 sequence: CASSPSRGYNEQFF. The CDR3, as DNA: TGTGCCAGCAGCCCATCTAGGGGGTACAATGAGCAGTTCTTC.

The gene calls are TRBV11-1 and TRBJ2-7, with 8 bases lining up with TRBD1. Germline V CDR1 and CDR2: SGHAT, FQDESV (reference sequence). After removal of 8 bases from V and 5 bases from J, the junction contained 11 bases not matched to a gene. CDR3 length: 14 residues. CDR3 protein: CASPPAGGKDEQYF. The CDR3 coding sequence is TGTGCCAGCCCCCCAGCAGGGGGCAAGGACGAGCAGTACTTC.

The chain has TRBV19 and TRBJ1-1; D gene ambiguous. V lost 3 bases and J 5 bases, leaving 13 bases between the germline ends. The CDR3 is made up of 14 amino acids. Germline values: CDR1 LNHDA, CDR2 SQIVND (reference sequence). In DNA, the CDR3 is TGTGCCAGTAGTATGGTCTTCGGGGAAACTGAAGCTTTCTTT. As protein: CASSMVFGETEAFF. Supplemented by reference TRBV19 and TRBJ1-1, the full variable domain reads DGGITQSPKYLFRKEGQNVTLSCEQNLNHDAMYWYRQDPGQGLRLIYYSQIVNDFQKGDIAEGYSVSREKKESFPLTVTSAQKNPTAFYLCASSMVFGETEAFFGQGTRLTVV.

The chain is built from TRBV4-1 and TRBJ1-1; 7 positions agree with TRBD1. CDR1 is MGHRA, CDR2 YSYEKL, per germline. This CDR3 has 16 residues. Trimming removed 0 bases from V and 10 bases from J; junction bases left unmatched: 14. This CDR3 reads CASSQDEGAFVFGAFF. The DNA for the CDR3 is TGCGCCAGCAGCCAAGACGAGGGGGCGTTTGTGTTCGGAGCTTTCTTT.

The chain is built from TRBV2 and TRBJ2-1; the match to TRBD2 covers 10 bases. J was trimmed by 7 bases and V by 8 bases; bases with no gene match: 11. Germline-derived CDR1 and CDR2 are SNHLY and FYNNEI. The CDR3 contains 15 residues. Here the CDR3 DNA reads TGTGCCAGCCACCAGAGGGCTAGCGGGGGTAATGAGCAGTTCTTC. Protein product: CASHQRASGGNEQFF. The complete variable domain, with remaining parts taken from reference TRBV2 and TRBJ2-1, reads EPEVTQTPSHQVTQMGQEVILRCVPISNHLYFYWYRQILGQKVEFLVSFYNNEISEKSEIFDDQFSVERPDGSNFTLKIRSTKLEDSAMYFCASHQRASGGNEQFFGPGTRLTVL.

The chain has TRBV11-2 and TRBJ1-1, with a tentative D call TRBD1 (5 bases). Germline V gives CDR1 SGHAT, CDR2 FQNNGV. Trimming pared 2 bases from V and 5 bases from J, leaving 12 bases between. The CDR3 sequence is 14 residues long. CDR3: CASSLKEGMTEAFF. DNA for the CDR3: TGTGCCAGCAGCTTAAAGGAGGGGATGACTGAAGCTTTCTTT.

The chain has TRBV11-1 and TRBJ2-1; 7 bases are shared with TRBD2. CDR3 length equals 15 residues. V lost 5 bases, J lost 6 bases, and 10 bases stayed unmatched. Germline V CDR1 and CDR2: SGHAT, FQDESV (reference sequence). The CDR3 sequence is CASSPSGLVGNEQFF. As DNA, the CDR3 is TGTGCCAGCAGCCCGTCAGGACTAGTTGGCAATGAGCAGTTCTTC.

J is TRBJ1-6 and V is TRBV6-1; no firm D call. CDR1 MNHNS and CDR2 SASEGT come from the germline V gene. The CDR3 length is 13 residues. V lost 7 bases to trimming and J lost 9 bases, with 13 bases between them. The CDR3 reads CASTESWSSPLHF. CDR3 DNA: TGTGCCAGCACTGAGTCCTGGAGTTCACCCCTCCACTTT.

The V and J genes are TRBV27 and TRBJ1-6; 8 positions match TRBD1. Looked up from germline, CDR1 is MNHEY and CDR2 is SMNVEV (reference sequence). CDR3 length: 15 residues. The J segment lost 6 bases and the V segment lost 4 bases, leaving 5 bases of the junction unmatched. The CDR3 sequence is CASSWTGPANSPLHF. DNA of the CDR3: TGTGCCAGCAGTTGGACAGGGCCAGCTAATTCACCCCTCCACTTT.

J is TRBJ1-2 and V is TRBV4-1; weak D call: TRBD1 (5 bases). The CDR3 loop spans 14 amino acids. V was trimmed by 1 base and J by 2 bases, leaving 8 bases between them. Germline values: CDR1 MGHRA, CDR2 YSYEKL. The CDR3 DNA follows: TGCGCCAGCAGCCAAGGTACAGGAAACTATGGCTACACCTTC. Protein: CASSQGTGNYGYTF.

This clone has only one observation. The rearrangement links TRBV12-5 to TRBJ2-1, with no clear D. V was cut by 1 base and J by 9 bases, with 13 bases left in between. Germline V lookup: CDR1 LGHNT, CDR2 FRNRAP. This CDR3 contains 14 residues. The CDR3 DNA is TGTGCTAGTGGTTTGGAAAACCGTCTGAGTGAGCAGTTCTTC. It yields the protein CASGLENRLSEQFF.

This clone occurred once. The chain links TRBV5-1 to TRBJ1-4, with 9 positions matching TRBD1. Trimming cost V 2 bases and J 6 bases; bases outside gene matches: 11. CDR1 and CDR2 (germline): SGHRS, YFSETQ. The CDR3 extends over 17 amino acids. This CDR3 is CASSFWRNRGQHEKLFF. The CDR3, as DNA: TGCGCCAGCAGCTTTTGGCGAAACAGGGGGCAGCATGAAAAACTGTTTTTT.

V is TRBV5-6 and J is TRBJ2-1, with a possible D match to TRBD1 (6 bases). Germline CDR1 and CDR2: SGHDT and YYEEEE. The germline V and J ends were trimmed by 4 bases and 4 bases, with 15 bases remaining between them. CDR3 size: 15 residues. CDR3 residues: CASSPERQEYNEQFF. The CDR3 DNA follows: TGTGCCAGCAGCCCCGAGAGACAGGAGTACAATGAGCAGTTCTTC.

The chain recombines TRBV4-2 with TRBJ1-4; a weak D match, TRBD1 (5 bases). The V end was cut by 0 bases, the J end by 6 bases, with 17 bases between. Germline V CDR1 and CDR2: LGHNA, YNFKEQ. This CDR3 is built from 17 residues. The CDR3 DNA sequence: TGTGCCAGCAGCCAAGATCTTGGGGCGACAACCGATGAAAAACTGTTTTTT. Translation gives CASSQDLGATTDEKLFF.